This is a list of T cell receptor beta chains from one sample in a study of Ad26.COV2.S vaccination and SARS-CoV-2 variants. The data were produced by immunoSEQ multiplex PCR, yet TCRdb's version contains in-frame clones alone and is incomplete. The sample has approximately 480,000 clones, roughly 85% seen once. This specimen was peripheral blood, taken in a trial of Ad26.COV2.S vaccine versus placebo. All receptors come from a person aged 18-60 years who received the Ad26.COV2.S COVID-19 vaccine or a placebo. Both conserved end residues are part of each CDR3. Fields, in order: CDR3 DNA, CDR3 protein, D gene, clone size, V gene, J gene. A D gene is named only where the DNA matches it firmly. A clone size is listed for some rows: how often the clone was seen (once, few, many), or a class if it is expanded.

DNA: TGTGCCAGCAGCCAACCCTCGGGGAATGAAAAACTGTTTTTT
CDR3: CASSQPSGNEKLFF
D: NA
size: NA
V: TRBV28
J: TRBJ1-4

DNA: TGTGCCAGCAGCCAGCGGGGCAGGGCATACAATGAGCAGTTCTTC
CDR3: CASSQRGRAYNEQFF
D: NA
size: NA
V: TRBV3-1/TRBV3-2
J: TRBJ2-1

DNA: TGTGCCAGCAGCTTAATAGGCAGGAGTAAAGCACATGGTGGCTACACCTTC
CDR3: CASSLIGRSKAHGGYTF
D: NA
size: NA
V: TRBV7-8
J: TRBJ1-2

DNA: TGTGCCGGAGGAGGTTACAATCAGCCCCAGCATTTT
CDR3: CAGGGYNQPQHF
D: NA
size: NA
V: TRBV6-6
J: TRBJ1-5

DNA: TGTGCCAGCCGGGGGGGACTAGCGTACAATGAGCAGTTCTTC
CDR3: CASRGGLAYNEQFF
D: TRBD2
size: NA
V: TRBV5-4
J: TRBJ2-1

DNA: TGCGCCAGCAGCCAAGAGGCAGGGAGCAATCAGCCCCAGCATTTT
CDR3: CASSQEAGSNQPQHF
D: NA
size: NA
V: TRBV4-3
J: TRBJ1-5

DNA: TGTGCCAGCAGTGAATTTGACAGTGGAACAGAGACCCAGTACTTC
CDR3: CASSEFDSGTETQYF
D: NA
size: NA
V: TRBV6-1
J: TRBJ2-5

DNA: TGTGCCATCTCAACAGGGAAGGTTGGCTCTGGGGCCAACGTCCTGACTTTC
CDR3: CAISTGKVGSGANVLTF
D: NA
size: NA
V: TRBV24-1
J: TRBJ2-6

DNA: TGTGCCAGCTCACCGATCGTAGGGGGAGGGACTACGAGGGCCTACGAGCAGTACTTC
CDR3: CASSPIVGGGTTRAYEQYF
D: NA
size: few
V: TRBV18
J: TRBJ2-7

DNA: TGCAGCGTACGCGAGCCAGGTCACTATGGCTACACCTTC
CDR3: CSVREPGHYGYTF
D: NA
size: NA
V: TRBV29-1
J: TRBJ1-2

DNA: TGTGCCAGCAGCTTAGAATCCGGGTCCCCCACTGAAGCTTTCTTT
CDR3: CASSLESGSPTEAFF
D: NA
size: NA
V: TRBV7-9
J: TRBJ1-1

DNA: TGTGCCAGCAGGGGGGACAGGGGGGACTATGGCTACACCTTC
CDR3: CASRGDRGDYGYTF
D: TRBD1
size: NA
V: TRBV2
J: TRBJ1-2

DNA: TGTGCCAGCAGTCCGGGACTAGCCGCCACCTACGAGCAGTACTTC
CDR3: CASSPGLAATYEQYF
D: TRBD2
size: NA
V: TRBV28
J: TRBJ2-7

DNA: TGCGCCAGCAGCACCACGGGTTTGTCCTACGAGCAGTACTTC
CDR3: CASSTTGLSYEQYF
D: NA
size: NA
V: TRBV5-1
J: TRBJ2-7

DNA: TGTGCCAGCAGTTTGGGGGTCACCGGGGAGCTGTTTTTT
CDR3: CASSLGVTGELFF
D: NA
size: NA
V: TRBV12-3/TRBV12-4
J: TRBJ2-2

DNA: TGCAGCACGGTCTCCCGGGGGGAGCAGTACTTC
CDR3: CSTVSRGEQYF
D: NA
size: NA
V: TRBV29-1
J: TRBJ2-7